Here is one T cell receptor (beta chain) with its context. Its specificity is not known. The data were obtained in a study of cytomegalovirus exposure and HLA in healthy donors. Study as a whole: Of fewer than 450 genotyped donors, 65% to 85% clustered with self-reported Caucasian donors.

PCR primers comprised 60 Vbeta and 13 Jbeta primers. The data were produced by immunoSEQ multiplex PCR, yet TCRdb's version contains in-frame clones alone and is incomplete. This table has some 160,000 clones, 65% to 85% appearing once. Study-wide points: Some highly shared sequence variants likely arose as a pipeline artifact. Several of the most significant clusters appeared linked to common viral pathogens, based on a later analysis.

Trimming cost V 3 bases and J 4 bases, with 12 bases left between them. CDR1 and CDR2 (germline): MNHEY, SMNVEV (reference sequence). The CDR3 spans 15 residues. The sequence came from a male donor in good health and CMV-seropositive. The sample taken for sequencing was PBMCs. The J gene is TRBJ2-2, the V gene TRBV27; a possible D gene is TRBD2 (5 bases). CDR3: CASSFGGRGTGELFF. The CDR3 bases are TGTGCCAGCAGTTTTGGAGGCCGGGGCACCGGGGAGCTGTTTTTT.